The clone carrying this T cell receptor (beta chain) has a handful of counts. Its antigen is currently unknown. These data originate in a study of T cells after yellow fever vaccination. Findings of the study overall: There was a small share of clonotypes that showed up in both the CD4 and CD8 compartments.

A 5'RACE template-switching step, the method used to make TCR cDNA, added a universal primer site and UMIs. TCRdb re-derived calls from the 5' RACE reads in MiXCR, one entry per CDR3 protein. The sample contains hundreds of thousands of distinct CDR3 sequences, roughly 13% of which appear only once. The germline gives CDR1 SGHRS, CDR2 YFSETQ. The CDR3 sequence is 14 residues long. J gave up 0 bases and V 6 bases, and 4 bases lay outside the gene matches. Sequencing used PBMCs, obtained on the day of the yellow fever booster vaccination. The receptor's source is a man aged 30 to 45 who received the YFV17D yellow fever vaccine. The chain employs TRBV5-1 and TRBJ2-3; 7 bases are a match to TRBD2. Here the CDR3 DNA reads TGCGCCAGCAAGCTAGCGGAAAGCACAGATACGCAGTATTTT. Encoded protein: CASKLAESTDTQYF.